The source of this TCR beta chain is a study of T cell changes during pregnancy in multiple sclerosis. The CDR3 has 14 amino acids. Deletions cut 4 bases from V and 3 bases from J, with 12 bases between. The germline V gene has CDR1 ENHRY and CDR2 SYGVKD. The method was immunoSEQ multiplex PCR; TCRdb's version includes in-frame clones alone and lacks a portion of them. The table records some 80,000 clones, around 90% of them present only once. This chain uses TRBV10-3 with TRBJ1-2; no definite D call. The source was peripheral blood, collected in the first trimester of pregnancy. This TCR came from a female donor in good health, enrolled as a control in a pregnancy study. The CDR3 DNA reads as TGTGCCATCAGTGCGCGGGGAAGTGACTATGGCTACACCTTC. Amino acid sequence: CAISARGSDYGYTF.